This is a list of T cell receptor beta chains from one sample in a study of CD8 T cells in ankylosing spondylitis. TCRdb processed the 5' RACE reads anew with MiXCR; each CDR3 protein has one entry. The data show fewer than 750,000 distinct CDR3 sequences, with around 17% seen just once and around a fifth held by the top ten. Sequencing was done on a sample of blood, either unsorted or a sorted T cell fraction (not recorded which). The source of these receptors is a male donor with ankylosing spondylitis. Each CDR3 is given without its conserved first and last residue. Each record gives: J gene, V gene, CDR3 protein.

TRBJ2-1	TRBV4-1	ASSASQRVGTYNEQF
TRBJ2-5	TRBV4-1	ASSQEDSRRLEETQY
TRBJ2-7	TRBV5-1	ASTPSDAYEQY
TRBJ2-5	TRBV20-1	SATGLRQETQY
TRBJ2-1	TRBV7-3	ASSLGPLREQF
TRBJ2-1	TRBV19	ASSATGGSYNEQF
TRBJ2-5	TRBV6-1	ASSTPRGKETQY
TRBJ1-5	TRBV12-3/TRBV12-4	ASSPDHPQPQH
TRBJ2-1	TRBV5-1	ASRGQGGYNEQF
TRBJ2-5	TRBV11-2	ASSLRGAGETQY
TRBJ2-7	TRBV3-1	ASSPFWQPKGEQY
TRBJ2-1	TRBV12-3/TRBV12-4	ASSKTRGGYNEQF
TRBJ1-1	TRBV11-1	ASNPAGMNTEAF
TRBJ2-2	TRBV7-2	ASSLLGGADTGELF
TRBJ2-3	TRBV29-1	SAEGEKTSTDTQY
TRBJ2-1	TRBV4-3	ASSQGRSNEQF
TRBJ1-1	TRBV9	ASSVDPIAGTGTEAF
TRBJ2-1	TRBV30	AWSVREANEQF
TRBJ1-5	TRBV19	ASSQGSWNQPQH
TRBJ1-2	TRBV27	ASSSLSLRQADYGYT
TRBJ2-3	TRBV20-1	SAPGLAGAFTDTQY
TRBJ2-7	TRBV29-1	SVVLLGQGLYEQY
TRBJ2-3	TRBV7-7	ASSLDIYTDTQY
TRBJ2-7	TRBV5-1	ASSSELTSGGARSYEQY
TRBJ2-3	TRBV7-9	ASSLGSGESTDTQY
TRBJ2-2	TRBV24-1	ATRSGTSGNTGELF
TRBJ1-2	TRBV7-9	ASSSQGRSGYT
TRBJ1-2	TRBV7-2	ASSYGGQGNGYT
TRBJ2-7	TRBV4-1	ASSRGTPPYEQY
TRBJ2-7	TRBV7-2	ASSLTGTNYEQY
TRBJ1-1	TRBV20-1	SARGGNMNTEAF
TRBJ1-1	TRBV7-8	ASRLESNTEAF
TRBJ1-5	TRBV12-3/TRBV12-4	ASRPGRDNQPQH
TRBJ2-1	TRBV5-6	ASSPGTDTYNEQF
TRBJ2-7	TRBV10-3	AISGDKGDEQY
TRBJ2-7	TRBV20-1	SAKDRRIYEQY
TRBJ1-2	TRBV5-1	ASSLAGDREGSYT
TRBJ2-1	TRBV12-3/TRBV12-4	ASTGGGPYNEQF
TRBJ2-4	TRBV5-1	ASSLGTPTKNIQY
TRBJ2-7	TRBV5-1	ASSPAGQGRYEQY
TRBJ1-1	TRBV5-1	ASSSVGAVNTEAF
TRBJ2-1	TRBV20-1	SARGLAGGNEQF
TRBJ2-1	TRBV19	ASSSGTSGTNEQF
TRBJ1-2	TRBV20-1	SARDLDLIVYGYT
TRBJ1-5	TRBV10-3	AISAEGLRQPQH
TRBJ1-1	TRBV12-5	ASGLEGVRTEAF
TRBJ2-7	TRBV5-1	ASSINRGLARSYEQY
TRBJ2-1	TRBV4-2	ASSQDPQTSPLYNEQF
TRBJ2-1	TRBV9	ASSERLAGAIDEQF
TRBJ2-5	TRBV7-9	ASSLVVGTQETQY
TRBJ2-5	TRBV2	ASAGVETQY
TRBJ2-5	TRBV27	ASSSDRQETQY
TRBJ1-1	TRBV6-1	ASSALGSMNTEAF
TRBJ1-2	TRBV5-1	ASSVGQQYGYT
TRBJ1-2	TRBV6-1	ASRAGQGVYGYT